Below are 26 T cell receptor beta chains sequenced from a single sample in a study of post-analysis software for immune sequencing data (dated by TCRdb to between 2015 and 2017). Points the paper makes about the study in general: A handful of TRBV segments, including TRBV5-6, TRBV5-1 and TRBV20-1, were significantly more frequent in patients than controls.

Libraries came from PCR. Instrument on record: Illumina HiSeq 2500. To reduce PCR and sequencing biases, unique molecular identifiers were built into the TCR beta cDNA libraries. In TCRdb, the public reads were trimmed at Q25 with fastp and aligned with MiXCR, with productive beta chains retained. Here each entry gathers all rows of one CDR3 protein and keeps the most common genes and DNA. The sample data list some 800,000 distinct CDR3 sequences, and approximately 44% of these were observed just once. Around 4.7% of the sample comes from the top ten. For these TCRs, the target antigens are not known. Sample: blood. The receptors here all came from a girl between 5 and 17 years old with multiple sclerosis.

This clonotype was seen more than once but under ten times. The chain recombines TRBV20-1 with TRBJ2-7, with D hard to call. This CDR3 has 13 amino acids. V gave up 1 base and J gave up 0 bases, with 7 bases separating them. CDR1 and CDR2 (germline): DFQATT, SNEGSKA (reference sequence). CDR3 protein: CSARGASSYEQYF. CDR3 DNA sequence: TGCAGTGCTAGAGGGGCTAGCTCCTACGAGCAGTACTTC.

This clonotype was picked up a small number of times. The genes are TRBV6-2 or TRBV6-3 and TRBJ2-7; D is unclear. V lost 4 bases to trimming and J lost 3 bases, with 7 bases between them. Germline V gene data show CDR1 as MNHEY and CDR2 as SVGEGT. The CDR3 is 12 amino acids. CDR3 sequence: CASSLRCYEQYF. The CDR3 nucleotides are TGTGCCAGCAGTTTGAGATGCTACGAGCAGTACTTC.

This clonotype was seen more than once but under ten times. Mismatch with germline at one junction end may stem from a read error. The CDR3 reads CASSLGSGRSNEQYF. The DNA of the CDR3 is TGTGCTAGCAGCTTAGGTAGCGGGAGGTCCAACGAGCAGTACTTC. V usage is TRBV7-7 and J usage is TRBJ2-7; TRBD2 agrees at 10 bases. Germline-derived CDR1 and CDR2 are SSHAT and FNYEAQ (reference sequence). The CDR3 is made up of 15 amino acids.

This chain connects TRBV10-2 to TRBJ1-6; D uncertain. Germline CDR1 and CDR2: WSHSY and SAAADI. Between the trimmed V and J ends, which lost 3 bases and 17 bases, there was a span of 11 bases. The length of the CDR3 is 11 residues. The CDR3 is CASSDNLRFHF. The DNA for the CDR3 is TGCGCCAGCAGTGATAATCTGAGGTTCCACTTT.

The sample holds a few counts of this clonotype. The chain is built from TRBV12-3 or TRBV12-4 and TRBJ1-2, with a weak D call TRBD1 (5 bases). This CDR3 spans 13 amino acids. V was clipped by 6 bases and J by 6 bases, with 14 bases between them. The CDR3 protein is CASRVQGIDGYTF. CDR3 nucleotide sequence: TGTGCCAGCAGGGTCCAGGGAATTGATGGCTACACCTTC.

The CDR3 sequence: CASSPGGRYNSPLHF. The CDR3 nucleotides are TGTGCCAGCAGCCCAGGAGGGCGCTATAATTCACCCCTCCACTTT. The chain has TRBV27 and TRBJ1-6; no clear D gene. The CDR3 consists of 15 residues. Germline V CDR1 and CDR2: MNHEY, SMNVEV (reference sequence). V lost 6 bases to trimming and J lost 3 bases, with 12 bases between them.

The chain uses TRBV12-3 or TRBV12-4 and TRBJ2-7; 9 bases fit TRBD1. The CDR3 has 15 amino acids. Trimming cost V 4 bases and J 3 bases; bases outside gene matches: 7. CDR3 protein: CASSSRMTGGYEQYF. Written as DNA, the CDR3 is TGTGCCAGCAGTTCCCGAATGACAGGGGGCTACGAGCAGTACTTC.

This clonotype was counted only a few times. V is TRBV29-1 and J is TRBJ2-1; D uncertain. The CDR3 is made up of 11 amino acids. The V end lost 3 bases, the J end lost 6 bases, and 6 bases lay between the germline ends. Germline V gene lookup returns CDR1 SQVTM and CDR2 ANQGSEA. DNA of the CDR3: TGCAGCGTTGATCTCATCAATGAGCAGTTCTTC. Translation gives CSVDLINEQFF.

The rearrangement uses TRBV7-2 and TRBJ2-1, with D tentatively TRBD2 (5 bases). CDR3 length: 16 amino acids. Trimming took off 2 bases at V and 3 bases at J, with 14 bases between the two ends. From germline, CDR1 is SGHTA and CDR2 FQGNSA. The CDR3 region has the DNA TGTGCCAGCAGCTTAAAGGACTGGGTAGTCTACAATGAGCAGTTCTTC. As protein: CASSLKDWVVYNEQFF.

The chain couples TRBV7-2 to TRBJ2-3; 11 bases are shared with TRBD2. Germline CDR1 is SGHTA and CDR2 is FQGNSA. Trimming removed 7 bases from V and 6 bases from J; junction bases left unmatched: 12. The CDR3 is made up of 16 amino acids. The CDR3 sequence: CASTPGRLAGFDTQYF. The CDR3 DNA is TGTGCCAGCACCCCAGGGAGACTAGCGGGATTTGATACGCAGTATTTT.

The chain carries TRBV19 and TRBJ2-7; the match to TRBD1 covers 10 bases. The V segment lost 4 bases and the J segment 1 base; nucleotides outside the gene matches: 4. This CDR3 contains 15 residues. Per germline, CDR1 LNHDA and CDR2 SQIVND (reference sequence). The CDR3 protein is CASSNRDRGSYEQYF. Written as DNA, the CDR3 is TGTGCCAGTAGTAACCGGGACAGGGGTTCCTACGAGCAGTACTTC.

This chain links TRBV7-9 with TRBJ2-5; 9 bases agree with TRBD1. J was trimmed by 2 bases and V by 6 bases; bases with no gene match: 7. The CDR3 covers 15 residues. CDR1 is SEHNR, CDR2 FQNEAQ, per germline (reference sequence). The CDR3 loop reads CASSPGTGRQETQYF. In DNA, the CDR3 is TGTGCCAGCAGTCCTGGGACAGGGCGACAAGAGACCCAGTACTTC.

The V call is TRBV27, the J call TRBJ2-1; D tentatively fits TRBD1 or TRBD2 (6 bases each). The CDR3 spans 14 residues. In germline, CDR1 is MNHEY, CDR2 SMNVEV (reference sequence). Trimming removed 3 bases from V and 9 bases from J, with 15 bases in between. CDR3 sequence: CASSFVRGGVEQFF. Written as DNA, the CDR3 is TGTGCCAGCAGTTTCGTCAGGGGCGGGGTTGAGCAGTTCTTC.

The count of this clonotype is one. The J gene is TRBJ2-3, the V gene TRBV9; tentatively, D is TRBD2 (6 bases). Germline loops: CDR1 SGDLS, CDR2 YYNGEE. This CDR3 spans 19 amino acids. The V and J ends lost 6 bases and 4 bases respectively, with 30 bases between them. Written as DNA, the CDR3 is TGTGCCAGCACCGATTCCCCACGGGCTAGCGAGAGGTTGGCAGATACGCAGTATTTT. Amino acids: CASTDSPRASERLADTQYF.

This chain uses TRBV6-5 with TRBJ2-5; a weak D match, TRBD2 (6 bases). CDR3 length: 16 amino acids. V was trimmed by 0 bases and J by 1 base, leaving 12 bases between them. The germline V gene encodes CDR1 MNHEY and CDR2 SVGAGI. The CDR3 spells CASSYSGLSSQETQYF. DNA for the CDR3: TGTGCCAGCAGTTACTCGGGACTCAGCAGCCAAGAGACCCAGTACTTC.

The chain employs TRBV7-9 and TRBJ2-7; possible D gene TRBD2, 5 bases. The J call may be wrong; the DNA end is better matched by TRBJ2-5. Germline V gene lookup returns CDR1 SEHNR and CDR2 FQNEAQ (reference sequence). This CDR3 has 15 amino acids. The CDR3 reads CASSLLRGREETQYF. In nucleotides, the CDR3 is TGTGCCAGCAGCTTACTTCGGGGTAGGGAGGAGACCCAGTACTTC.

The rearrangement joins TRBV4-2 to TRBJ2-7; D is possibly TRBD2 (5 bases). The V end lost 0 bases, the J end lost 2 bases, and 11 bases lay between the germline ends. Germline V lookup: CDR1 LGHNA, CDR2 YNFKEQ. This CDR3 is 15 amino acids long. CDR3 sequence reads: CASSQDGGSPYEQYF. DNA of the CDR3: TGTGCCAGCAGCCAAGACGGCGGGTCCCCCTACGAGCAGTACTTC.

The V call is TRBV28, the J call TRBJ2-7; TRBD1 matches at 7 bases. The CDR3 has 15 residues. Germline CDR1 and CDR2: MDHEN and SYDVKM. V was clipped by 3 bases and J by 2 bases; unmatched bases: 7. This CDR3 is CASSFTGQTTYEQYF. CDR3 nucleotides: TGTGCCAGCAGTTTTACGGGACAGACGACCTACGAGCAGTACTTC.

The rearrangement uses TRBV29-1 and TRBJ1-1; 10 bases are a match to TRBD1. V lost 3 bases, J lost 5 bases, and 9 bases stayed unmatched. Germline CDR1 SQVTM, CDR2 ANQGSEA. CDR3 size: 15 residues. The CDR3 DNA reads TGCAGCGTTGATATCGGGACAGGGGTAATAACTGAAGCTTTCTTT. This sequence encodes CSVDIGTGVITEAFF.

This rearrangement joins TRBV6-2 or TRBV6-3 to TRBJ1-5; D is unresolved. CDR1 is MNHEY and CDR2 is SVGEGT in the germline V gene. V was shortened by 4 bases and J by 3 bases, with 7 bases between the two germline ends. The CDR3 is 13 residues long. CDR3 residues: CASSSGYNQPQHF. In nucleotides, the CDR3 is TGTGCCAGCAGTTCAGGATACAATCAGCCCCAGCATTTT.

V gene TRBV4-2 combines with J gene TRBJ2-1, with TRBD2 matching over 7 bases. CDR3 size: 19 residues. V shed 3 bases, J shed 2 bases, and the junction held 16 bases outside the gene matches. The germline CDR1 and CDR2 sequences are LGHNA and YNFKEQ. The CDR3 region is CASSHDPLRAGETYNEQFF. CDR3 sequence (DNA): TGTGCCAGCAGCCACGATCCCCTCCGTGCGGGAGAGACCTACAATGAGCAGTTCTTC.

The chain joins TRBV24-1 to TRBJ2-1; D is ambiguous. The ends were cut back, 5 bases at V and 5 bases at J, with 6 bases in the middle. This CDR3 has 12 residues. CDR1 and CDR2 (germline): KGHDR, SFDVKD. Written as DNA, the CDR3 is TGTGCCACCAGTGCGTGGAACAATGAGCAGTTCTTC. Translated, it gives CATSAWNNEQFF.

This chain links TRBV10-3 with TRBJ2-5, with D possibly matching TRBD2 (5 bases). Trimming left V 2 bases short and J 11 bases short, with 15 bases between. The CDR3 consists of 13 residues. Germline values: CDR1 ENHRY, CDR2 SYGVKD. CDR3 coding DNA: TGTGCCATCAGTGAGGGACTGCCTAAGGAGCAGTACTTC. It specifies CAISEGLPKEQYF.

This chain uses TRBV29-1 with TRBJ1-2; D is unresolved. V lost 0 bases, J lost 0 bases, and 14 bases lay in between. Germline CDR1 SQVTM, CDR2 ANQGSEA. The CDR3 is made up of 16 amino acids. The CDR3: CSVEDPEGPPNYGYTF. The CDR3 bases are TGCAGCGTTGAAGATCCGGAAGGGCCACCTAACTATGGCTACACCTTC.

The rearrangement joins TRBV15 to TRBJ2-7; 10 nucleotides match TRBD1. V lost 3 bases and J lost 0; bases outside the gene matches: 8. This CDR3 region has 17 residues. CDR1 is LNHNV and CDR2 is YYDKDF in the germline V gene (reference sequence). The CDR3 DNA sequence: TGTGCCACCAGCAGGAACACAGGACAGGGGGTCTCCTACGAGCAGTACTTC. Its protein is CATSRNTGQGVSYEQYF. Full variable domain (missing parts from reference TRBV15 and TRBJ2-7): DAMVIQNPRYQVTQFGKPVTLSCSQTLNHNVMYWYQQKSSQAPKLLFHYYDKDFNNEADTPDNFQSRRPNTSFCFLDIRSPGLGDTAMYLCATSRNTGQGVSYEQYFGPGTRLTVT.

This sequence joins TRBV7-2 and TRBJ2-5; tentatively, D is TRBD1 (6 bases). The end of the DNA is better explained by TRBJ2-4, so the J call may be wrong. The germline gives CDR1 SGHTA, CDR2 FQGNSA. This CDR3 is 13 amino acids long. The CDR3 DNA reads as TGTGCCAGCAGCCCCGACAGGATGGACATTCAGTACTTC. Protein sequence: CASSPDRMDIQYF.